The source of this TCR beta chain is a study of OX40 agonist ivuxolimab in advanced cancers. Study in general: Past anti-PD-1, anti-PD-L1 or anti-CTLA-4 therapy was accepted, and 30% to 45% had received some.

Comments on this clone: Its antigen is as yet unknown.

Repertoires were generated with immunoSEQ multiplex PCR, while TCRdb's copy carries only in-frame clones and drops some. This table has tens of thousands of clones, more than 75% appearing once. Findings of the study overall: Some of the nonresponding patients also showed low levels of normalized T-cell clonal expansion. Partial responders at 0.1-3.0 mg/kg had among the lowest clonal expansion.

The V and J ends lost 4 bases and 5 bases respectively, with 16 bases between them. The germline CDR1 and CDR2 sequences are MNHEY and SVGAGI. The CDR3 is 15 amino acids. Material: CD4+ or CD8+ T cells sorted from blood, obtained in a trial of the OX40 agonist ivuxolimab. The gene calls are TRBV6-5 and TRBJ2-3, with a weak D call TRBD2 (6 bases). This TCR derives from an adult with an advanced solid tumor such as melanoma, head and neck, liver or kidney cancer. CDR3 nucleotides: TGTGCCAGCAGTTTCACCCGGGAGAGGGGAGATACGCAGTATTTT. Amino acids: CASSFTRERGDTQYF.